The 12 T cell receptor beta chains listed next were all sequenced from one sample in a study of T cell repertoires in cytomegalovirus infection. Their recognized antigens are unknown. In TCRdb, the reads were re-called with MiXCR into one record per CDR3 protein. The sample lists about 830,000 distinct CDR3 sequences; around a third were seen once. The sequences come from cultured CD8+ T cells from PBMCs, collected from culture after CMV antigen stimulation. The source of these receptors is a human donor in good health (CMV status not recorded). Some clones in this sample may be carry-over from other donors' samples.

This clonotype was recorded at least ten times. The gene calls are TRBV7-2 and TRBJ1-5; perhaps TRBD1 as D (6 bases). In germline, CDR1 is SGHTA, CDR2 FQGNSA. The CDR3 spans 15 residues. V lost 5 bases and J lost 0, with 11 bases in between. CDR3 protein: CASSGGPYSNQPQHF. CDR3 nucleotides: TGTGCCAGCAGCGGGGGCCCGTATAGCAATCAGCCCCAGCATTTT.

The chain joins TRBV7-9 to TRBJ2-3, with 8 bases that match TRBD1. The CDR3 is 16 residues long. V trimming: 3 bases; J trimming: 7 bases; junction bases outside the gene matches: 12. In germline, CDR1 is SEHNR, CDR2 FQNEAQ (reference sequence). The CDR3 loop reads CASSLNADRDMYTQYF. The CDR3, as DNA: TGTGCCAGCAGCTTGAACGCGGACAGGGACATGTATACGCAGTATTTT.

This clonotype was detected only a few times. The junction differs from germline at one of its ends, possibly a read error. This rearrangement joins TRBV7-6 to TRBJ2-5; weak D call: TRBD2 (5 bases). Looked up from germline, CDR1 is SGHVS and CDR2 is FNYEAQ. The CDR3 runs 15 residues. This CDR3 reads CASSQSTRTQETQYF. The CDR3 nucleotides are TGTGCTAGCAGCCAGAGTACTAGGACCCAAGAGACCCAGTACTTC. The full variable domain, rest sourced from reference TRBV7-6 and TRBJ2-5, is GAGVSQSPRYKVTKRGQDVALRCDPISGHVSLYWYRQALGQGPEFLTYFNYEAQQDKSGLPNDRFSAERPEGSISTLTIQRTEQRDSAMYRCASSQSTRTQETQYFGPGTRLLVL.

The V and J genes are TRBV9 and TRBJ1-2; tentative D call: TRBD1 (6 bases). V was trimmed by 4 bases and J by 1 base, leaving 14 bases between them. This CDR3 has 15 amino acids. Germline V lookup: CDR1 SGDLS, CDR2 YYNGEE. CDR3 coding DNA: TGTGCCAGCAGCACCCGACAGGCCTTTAACTATGGCTACACCTTC. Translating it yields CASSTRQAFNYGYTF.

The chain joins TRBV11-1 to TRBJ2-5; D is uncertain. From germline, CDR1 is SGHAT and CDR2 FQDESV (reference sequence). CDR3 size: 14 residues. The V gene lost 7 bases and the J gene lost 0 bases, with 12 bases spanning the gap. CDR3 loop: CASTSSSYQETQYF. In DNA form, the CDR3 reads TGTGCCAGCACCTCTTCCTCGTACCAAGAGACCCAGTACTTC.

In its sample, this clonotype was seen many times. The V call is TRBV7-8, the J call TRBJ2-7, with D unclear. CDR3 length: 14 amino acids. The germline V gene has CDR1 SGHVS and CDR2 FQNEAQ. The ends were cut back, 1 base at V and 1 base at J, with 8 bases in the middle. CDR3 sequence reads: CASSLVLGSYEQYF. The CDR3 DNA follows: TGTGCCAGCAGCTTAGTTCTGGGGTCCTACGAGCAGTACTTC.

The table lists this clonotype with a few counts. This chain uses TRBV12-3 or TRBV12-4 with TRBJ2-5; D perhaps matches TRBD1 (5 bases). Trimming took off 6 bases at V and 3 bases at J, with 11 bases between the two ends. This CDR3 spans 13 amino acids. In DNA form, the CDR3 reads TGTGCCAGCAGAACTCTAGGGGAAGAGACCCAGTACTTC. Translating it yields CASRTLGEETQYF.

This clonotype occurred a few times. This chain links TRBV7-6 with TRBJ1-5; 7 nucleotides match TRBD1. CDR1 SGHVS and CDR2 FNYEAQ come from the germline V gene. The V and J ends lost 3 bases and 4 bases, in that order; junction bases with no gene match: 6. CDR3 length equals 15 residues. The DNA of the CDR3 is TGTGCCAGCAGCTTTTCGACAGGGCCAAATCAGCCCCAGCATTTT. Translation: CASSFSTGPNQPQHF.

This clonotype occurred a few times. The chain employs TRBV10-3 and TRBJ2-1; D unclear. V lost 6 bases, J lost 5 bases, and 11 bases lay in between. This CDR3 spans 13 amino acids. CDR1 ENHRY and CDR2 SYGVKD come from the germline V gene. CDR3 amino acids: CAIRVTTHNEQFF. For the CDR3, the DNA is TGTGCCATCAGGGTAACTACCCACAATGAGCAGTTCTTC.

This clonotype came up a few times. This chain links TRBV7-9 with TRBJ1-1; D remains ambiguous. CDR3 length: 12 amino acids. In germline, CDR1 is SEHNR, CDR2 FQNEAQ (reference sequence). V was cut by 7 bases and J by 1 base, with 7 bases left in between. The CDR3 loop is CASINRNTEAFF. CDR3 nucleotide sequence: TGTGCCAGCATAAACAGGAACACTGAAGCTTTCTTT.

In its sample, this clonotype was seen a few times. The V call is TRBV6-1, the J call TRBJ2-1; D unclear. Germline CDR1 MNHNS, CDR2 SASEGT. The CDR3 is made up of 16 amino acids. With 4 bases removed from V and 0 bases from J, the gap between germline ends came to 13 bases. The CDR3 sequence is CASSVPHESSYNEQFF. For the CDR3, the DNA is TGTGCCAGCAGTGTCCCACATGAGAGCTCCTACAATGAGCAGTTCTTC.

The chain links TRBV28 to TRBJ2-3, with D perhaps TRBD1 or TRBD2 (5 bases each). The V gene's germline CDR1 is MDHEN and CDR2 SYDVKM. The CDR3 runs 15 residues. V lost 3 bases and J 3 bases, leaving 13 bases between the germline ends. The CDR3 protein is CASSFSRGATDTQYF. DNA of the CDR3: TGTGCCAGCAGTTTTTCGAGGGGAGCGACAGATACGCAGTATTTT.